This TCR beta chain was identified during a study of blood T cell repertoires in COVID-19. Study details: The origin of the acute and convalescent COVID-19 samples was the United States, Italy and Spain. From T cells, B-cell-depleted T cells, or PBMCs came the material, which was cDNA or gDNA.

In the study's own analysis: For nucleated cells, counts were estimated from reference gene primer amplification. Profiled with immunoSEQ multiplex PCR; TCRdb holds only in-frame clones, not every one. V, J and clone size are those of that table, while D and trimming were read from the DNA. Here the sample spans a few hundred thousand clones, roughly 88% being singletons. There are 15 residues in the CDR3. The V end lost 2 bases, the J end lost 5 bases, and 13 bases lay between the germline ends. CDR1 and CDR2 from the germline V gene are SGHNT and YYREEE (reference sequence). J is TRBJ2-2 and V is TRBV5-4; the D gene is possibly TRBD1 (6 bases). Sequenced sample: peripheral blood. The receptor comes from a woman aged 40 to 49 who had recovered from COVID-19. The CDR3 DNA reads TGTGCCAGCAGCTTAACCTCAGGGGATACCGGGGAGCTGTTTTTT. It is translated as CASSLTSGDTGELFF.